A selection of T cell receptor beta chains follows, all from one sample in a study of response to subunit inactivated influenza vaccine. TCRdb ran MiXCR on the RT-PCR reads and lists one entry per CDR3 protein. Of about 570,000 distinct CDR3 sequences listed, about 10% are singletons. The specimen comprised PBMCs from blood, sampled on the day of vaccination. These receptors all come from a man aged 50-59 years who received an inactivated influenza vaccine. Each CDR3 is given with its conserved first and last residue. A D gene is named only where the DNA matches it firmly. Only some rows state a clone size, as once, few, many or a class for expanded clones.

clone size: few; D gene: .; V gene: TRBV9; J gene: TRBJ2-3; CDR3 protein: CASSTATSYDGLLDTQYF; CDR3 DNA: TGTGCCAGCAGTACGGCTACTAGTTATGATGGACTGTTGGATACGCAGTATTTT
clone size: few; D gene: TRBD2; V gene: TRBV13; J gene: TRBJ2-1; CDR3 protein: CASSERESSRSYNEQFF; CDR3 DNA: TGTGCCAGCAGCGAGCGGGAGTCATCGAGATCCTACAATGAGCAGTTCTTC
clone size: .; D gene: .; V gene: TRBV7-6; J gene: TRBJ2-6; CDR3 protein: CASSDEGVSGANVLTF; CDR3 DNA: TGTGCCAGCAGCGATGAAGGAGTGTCTGGGGCCAACGTCCTGACTTTC
clone size: few; D gene: .; V gene: TRBV5-6; J gene: TRBJ2-7; CDR3 protein: CASSTVDGTSYEQYF; CDR3 DNA: TGTGCCAGCAGCACCGTCGACGGGACCTCCTACGAGCAGTACTTC
clone size: few; D gene: .; V gene: TRBV20-1; J gene: TRBJ1-6; CDR3 protein: CSAHPSSYNSPLHF; CDR3 DNA: TGCAGTGCCCATCCAAGCTCCTATAATTCACCCCTCCACTTT
clone size: .; D gene: TRBD1; V gene: TRBV2; J gene: TRBJ1-4; CDR3 protein: CASSATGGGYEKLFF; CDR3 DNA: TGTGCCAGCAGTGCCACAGGGGGCGGGTATGAAAAACTGTTTTTT
clone size: .; D gene: .; V gene: TRBV20-1; J gene: TRBJ1-2; CDR3 protein: CSAQSQGPLGYTF; CDR3 DNA: TGCAGTGCGCAATCCCAGGGTCCCCTTGGCTACACCTTC
clone size: few; D gene: .; V gene: TRBV5-5; J gene: TRBJ2-7; CDR3 protein: CASSLELTLREQYF; CDR3 DNA: TGTGCCAGCAGCTTGGAACTGACCCTGCGCGAGCAGTACTTC
clone size: .; D gene: .; V gene: TRBV6-1; J gene: TRBJ2-6; CDR3 protein: CASRRGPFPAGANVLTF; CDR3 DNA: TGTGCCAGCAGAAGGGGCCCCTTTCCTGCTGGGGCCAACGTCCTGACTTTC
clone size: .; D gene: .; V gene: TRBV7-2; J gene: TRBJ2-3; CDR3 protein: CASSPPWALTQYF; CDR3 DNA: TGTGCCAGCAGCCCTCCCTGGGCGCTTACGCAGTATTTT
clone size: few; D gene: TRBD1; V gene: TRBV28; J gene: TRBJ1-5; CDR3 protein: CASSWTGKGDQPQHF; CDR3 DNA: TGTGCCAGCAGTTGGACAGGGAAGGGAGATCAGCCCCAGCATTTT
clone size: .; D gene: TRBD2; V gene: TRBV5-5; J gene: TRBJ2-1; CDR3 protein: CASSRDYFSYNEQFF; CDR3 DNA: TGTGCCAGCAGCCGGGACTATTTTTCCTACAATGAGCAGTTCTTC
clone size: few; D gene: .; V gene: TRBV20-1; J gene: TRBJ2-5; CDR3 protein: CSAPRRGRSKETQYF; CDR3 DNA: TGCAGTGCCCCAAGGAGGGGGCGCTCAAAAGAGACCCAGTACTTC
clone size: .; D gene: .; V gene: TRBV3-1; J gene: TRBJ2-7; CDR3 protein: CASTQQAPCTYEQYF; CDR3 DNA: TGTGCCAGCACCCAACAGGCCCCTTGTACCTACGAGCAGTACTTC
clone size: few; D gene: TRBD1; V gene: TRBV4-2; J gene: TRBJ2-3; CDR3 protein: CASSQARRQGFTDTQYF; CDR3 DNA: TGTGCCAGCAGCCAAGCCCGCCGACAGGGATTCACAGATACGCAGTATTTT
clone size: .; D gene: .; V gene: TRBV20-1; J gene: TRBJ1-1; CDR3 protein: CSAAGRAGTEAFF; CDR3 DNA: TGCAGTGCCGCGGGCAGGGCGGGGACTGAAGCTTTCTTT
clone size: few; D gene: .; V gene: TRBV20-1; J gene: TRBJ2-1; CDR3 protein: CSARAGTAALGEQFF; CDR3 DNA: TGCAGTGCTAGAGCCGGGACGGCCGCTTTGGGTGAGCAGTTCTTC
clone size: few; D gene: .; V gene: TRBV4-1; J gene: TRBJ2-7; CDR3 protein: CASSQESLGLAYEQYF; CDR3 DNA: TGCGCCAGCAGCCAAGAAAGTCTGGGGTTGGCCTACGAGCAGTACTTC
clone size: .; D gene: .; V gene: TRBV14; J gene: TRBJ2-5; CDR3 protein: CASSHAPGAFGETQYF; CDR3 DNA: TGTGCCAGCAGCCACGCACCAGGGGCGTTCGGAGAGACCCAGTACTTC
clone size: .; D gene: TRBD2; V gene: TRBV7-2; J gene: TRBJ2-2; CDR3 protein: CASSPAGGDTGELFF; CDR3 DNA: TGTGCCAGCAGCCCTGCGGGAGGTGACACCGGGGAGCTGTTTTTT
clone size: .; D gene: .; V gene: TRBV12-3/TRBV12-4; J gene: TRBJ1-1; CDR3 protein: CASSWVRTEAFF; CDR3 DNA: TGTGCCAGCAGCTGGGTCCGGACTGAAGCTTTCTTT
clone size: .; D gene: .; V gene: TRBV20-1; J gene: TRBJ2-1; CDR3 protein: CSAHRALGMDEQFF; CDR3 DNA: TGCAGTGCTCACCGGGCCCTAGGGATGGATGAGCAGTTCTTC
clone size: few; D gene: TRBD1; V gene: TRBV5-1; J gene: TRBJ1-5; CDR3 protein: CASSFTGASNQPQHF; CDR3 DNA: TGCGCCAGCAGCTTCACAGGGGCAAGCAATCAGCCCCAGCATTTT
clone size: .; D gene: TRBD2; V gene: TRBV7-3; J gene: TRBJ2-2; CDR3 protein: CASSRGTRSAGELFF; CDR3 DNA: TGTGCCAGCAGCAGGGGGACTAGGTCCGCCGGGGAGCTGTTTTTT
clone size: .; D gene: TRBD2; V gene: TRBV24-1; J gene: TRBJ2-2; CDR3 protein: CATRTSGSPGELFF; CDR3 DNA: TGTGCCACCCGGACTAGCGGGAGCCCCGGGGAGCTGTTTTTT
clone size: few; D gene: TRBD1; V gene: TRBV7-2; J gene: TRBJ1-3; CDR3 protein: CASSSGTGNTIYF; CDR3 DNA: TGTGCCAGCAGTTCCGGGACAGGGAACACCATATATTTT
clone size: .; D gene: .; V gene: TRBV4-3; J gene: TRBJ2-7; CDR3 protein: CASSQGLVGSYEQYF; CDR3 DNA: TGCGCCAGCAGCCAAGGACTAGTGGGCTCCTACGAGCAGTACTTC
clone size: few; D gene: TRBD1; V gene: TRBV7-9; J gene: TRBJ1-4; CDR3 protein: CASSRGQGEKLFF; CDR3 DNA: TGTGCCAGCAGCCGGGGACAGGGTGAAAAACTGTTTTTT
clone size: .; D gene: TRBD1; V gene: TRBV6-5; J gene: TRBJ2-7; CDR3 protein: CASSFGTGKYEQYF; CDR3 DNA: TGTGCCAGCAGTTTCGGGACAGGGAAGTACGAGCAGTACTTC
clone size: few; D gene: TRBD1; V gene: TRBV5-1; J gene: TRBJ2-7; CDR3 protein: CASSPGSGTAFGEQYF; CDR3 DNA: TGCGCCAGCAGCCCAGGAAGTGGGACAGCCTTTGGCGAGCAGTACTTC
clone size: few; D gene: TRBD2; V gene: TRBV15; J gene: TRBJ2-1; CDR3 protein: CATSRDPGQGGTSGSYEQFF; CDR3 DNA: TGTGCCACCAGCAGAGATCCGGGACAGGGTGGGACTAGCGGGAGCTATGAGCAGTTCTTC
clone size: few; D gene: TRBD2; V gene: TRBV12-3/TRBV12-4; J gene: TRBJ2-1; CDR3 protein: CASSLLLAGRNEQFF; CDR3 DNA: TGTGCCAGCAGTTTATTACTAGCGGGCCGTAATGAGCAGTTCTTC
clone size: few; D gene: TRBD1; V gene: TRBV7-2; J gene: TRBJ1-2; CDR3 protein: CASSRAGGSYGYTF; CDR3 DNA: TGTGCCAGCAGTCGAGCAGGGGGCAGCTATGGCTACACCTTC
clone size: few; D gene: TRBD1; V gene: TRBV14; J gene: TRBJ2-2; CDR3 protein: CASSPLDRGPGELFF; CDR3 DNA: TGTGCCAGCAGCCCTCTGGACAGGGGGCCCGGGGAGCTGTTTTTT
clone size: many; D gene: .; V gene: TRBV6-1; J gene: TRBJ2-2; CDR3 protein: CASSEHETGELFF; CDR3 DNA: TGTGCCAGCAGTGAGCATGAGACCGGGGAGCTGTTTTTT
clone size: .; D gene: TRBD2; V gene: TRBV6-2/TRBV6-3; J gene: TRBJ2-5; CDR3 protein: CASARGRSGLETQYF; CDR3 DNA: TGTGCCAGCGCGCGCGGGAGGTCGGGTTTGGAGACCCAGTACTTC
clone size: many; D gene: TRBD2; V gene: TRBV29-1; J gene: TRBJ2-1; CDR3 protein: CSVEDPLAGYSYNEQFF; CDR3 DNA: TGCAGCGTTGAAGACCCCCTAGCGGGGTATTCCTACAATGAGCAGTTCTTC
clone size: few; D gene: .; V gene: TRBV6-1; J gene: TRBJ1-1; CDR3 protein: CASSQNPGGTEAFF; CDR3 DNA: TGTGCCAGCAGTCAGAACCCCGGAGGCACTGAAGCTTTCTTT
clone size: few; D gene: TRBD2; V gene: TRBV7-2; J gene: TRBJ2-1; CDR3 protein: CASSLDSGRHNEQFF; CDR3 DNA: TGTGCCAGCAGCTTAGATAGCGGGAGGCACAATGAGCAGTTCTTC
clone size: many; D gene: TRBD1; V gene: TRBV12-3/TRBV12-4; J gene: TRBJ2-7; CDR3 protein: CASRYTTGTEQYF; CDR3 DNA: TGTGCCAGCAGATATACGACAGGGACCGAGCAGTACTTC
clone size: many; D gene: .; V gene: TRBV12-3/TRBV12-4; J gene: TRBJ1-2; CDR3 protein: CASSTTGYGYTF; CDR3 DNA: TGTGCCAGCAGTACTACAGGCTATGGCTACACCTTC
clone size: many; D gene: .; V gene: TRBV5-6; J gene: TRBJ2-2; CDR3 protein: CASRRTATGELFF; CDR3 DNA: TGTGCCAGCAGACGAACAGCGACCGGGGAGCTGTTTTTT
clone size: few; D gene: TRBD2; V gene: TRBV7-8; J gene: TRBJ2-7; CDR3 protein: CASSFPPTSGRKLYEQYF; CDR3 DNA: TGTGCCAGCAGCTTCCCCCCAACTAGCGGGAGGAAACTCTACGAGCAGTACTTC
clone size: few; D gene: .; V gene: TRBV7-8; J gene: TRBJ2-1; CDR3 protein: CASSLRLGLQTTNNEQFF; CDR3 DNA: TGTGCCAGCAGCTTAAGGTTGGGACTCCAAACTACTAACAATGAGCAGTTCTTC
clone size: many; D gene: TRBD2; V gene: TRBV5-1; J gene: TRBJ2-5; CDR3 protein: CASSTGGQETQYF; CDR3 DNA: TGCGCCAGCAGCACGGGGGGGCAAGAGACCCAGTACTTC
clone size: .; D gene: TRBD1; V gene: TRBV29-1; J gene: TRBJ1-2; CDR3 protein: CSVEGTGGLNYGYTF; CDR3 DNA: TGCAGCGTTGAAGGGACAGGGGGCTTGAACTATGGCTACACCTTC
clone size: .; D gene: .; V gene: TRBV29-1; J gene: TRBJ2-2; CDR3 protein: CSVEVSVWGSTTGELFF; CDR3 DNA: TGCAGCGTTGAAGTAAGTGTGTGGGGCTCCACCACCGGGGAGCTGTTTTTT
clone size: .; D gene: TRBD2; V gene: TRBV15; J gene: TRBJ2-3; CDR3 protein: CATSRMRTGASGRSTDTQYF; CDR3 DNA: TGTGCCACCAGCAGGATGAGGACGGGAGCTAGCGGGAGGTCTACAGATACGCAGTATTTT
clone size: .; D gene: TRBD2; V gene: TRBV20-1; J gene: TRBJ2-5; CDR3 protein: CSARLAGGLETQYF; CDR3 DNA: TGCAGTGCCAGACTAGCGGGGGGGCTCGAGACCCAGTACTTC
clone size: few; D gene: TRBD1; V gene: TRBV2; J gene: TRBJ2-2; CDR3 protein: CASKGIGGETGELFF; CDR3 DNA: TGTGCCAGCAAGGGAATAGGGGGCGAGACCGGGGAGCTGTTTTTT
clone size: few; D gene: .; V gene: TRBV4-3; J gene: TRBJ1-1; CDR3 protein: CASSQDTVREAFF; CDR3 DNA: TGCGCCAGCAGCCAAGACACAGTACGAGAAGCTTTCTTT
clone size: .; D gene: TRBD1; V gene: TRBV10-3; J gene: TRBJ1-1; CDR3 protein: CAISRDRTNTEAFF; CDR3 DNA: TGTGCCATCAGTAGGGACAGGACGAACACTGAAGCTTTCTTT
clone size: few; D gene: .; V gene: TRBV19; J gene: TRBJ1-2; CDR3 protein: CASSIDRGGYGYTF; CDR3 DNA: TGTGCCAGTAGTATAGACCGAGGCGGTTATGGCTACACCTTC
clone size: .; D gene: .; V gene: TRBV20-1; J gene: TRBJ2-5; CDR3 protein: CSARDYFGETQYF; CDR3 DNA: TGCAGTGCTAGAGATTATTTCGGAGAGACCCAGTACTTC
clone size: many; D gene: .; V gene: TRBV7-2; J gene: TRBJ2-3; CDR3 protein: CASSPTSTDTQYF; CDR3 DNA: TGTGCCAGCAGCCCCACCAGCACAGATACGCAGTATTTT
clone size: .; D gene: .; V gene: TRBV7-9; J gene: TRBJ2-2; CDR3 protein: CASSFVETGELFF; CDR3 DNA: TGTGCCAGCAGCTTTGTGGAAACCGGGGAGCTGTTTTTT
clone size: few; D gene: .; V gene: TRBV28; J gene: TRBJ1-3; CDR3 protein: CASRSSRNTIYF; CDR3 DNA: TGTGCCAGCAGATCCTCGAGAAACACCATATATTTT
clone size: few; D gene: .; V gene: TRBV5-1; J gene: TRBJ1-2; CDR3 protein: CASSPIPTSGYGYTF; CDR3 DNA: TGCGCCAGCAGCCCAATACCTACGTCCGGATATGGCTACACCTTC
clone size: .; D gene: .; V gene: TRBV25-1; J gene: TRBJ2-7; CDR3 protein: CASSPIGRAYEQYF; CDR3 DNA: TGTGCCAGCAGTCCCATCGGGAGAGCCTACGAGCAGTACTTC
clone size: few; D gene: TRBD2; V gene: TRBV11-2; J gene: TRBJ2-5; CDR3 protein: CASSLIGTSRGGGQETQYF; CDR3 DNA: TGTGCCAGCAGCCTAATCGGGACTAGCAGGGGAGGGGGCCAAGAGACCCAGTACTTC